This TCR beta chain was captured in a study of T cell responses to AZD1222 COVID-19 vaccine. As for this clone: The antigen is unknown. The junction and the germline gene differ at one end; a read error may be behind it.

General study points: Spike regions recognized by vaccine-associated CD4 TCRs spanned the protein, led by 160-218 and 743-854.

Assay: immunoSEQ multiplex PCR; the TCRdb copy retains only in-frame clones and omits some. Found here are some 120,000 clones, around 88% of them singletons; the top ten hold over 8.5%. The CDR3 has 14 amino acids. Germline-derived CDR1 and CDR2 are MNHEY and SVGAGI. The rearrangement links TRBV6-5 to TRBJ1-6; perhaps TRBD1 as D (5 bases). This clonotype was sampled from an adult in good health. Specimen: peripheral blood, collected on day 0 of AZD1222 vaccination. This CDR3 is CASSYSKVAGLQDF. Written as DNA, the CDR3 is TGTGCCAGCAGTTACTCGAAGGTGGCGGGACTCCAGGACTTT.